This record covers a single T cell receptor beta chain. Its antigen is unknown. Next came a second PCR, run for roughly 6 to 11 cycles, which used a sample-barcoded 5' primer along with a J-beta primer mix. Every cDNA molecule carried a tag from a template-switch adaptor bearing 12 random nucleotides. TCRdb reanalysed the 5' RACE reads using MiXCR and keeps one entry per CDR3 protein. This sample has 1,500,000 or so distinct CDR3 sequences, with approximately 59% found just once. The CDR3 extends over 15 amino acids. From germline, CDR1 is SGHRS and CDR2 YFSETQ. V shed 2 bases, J shed 6 bases, and the junction held 7 bases outside the gene matches. This sample stems from a study of blood T cells in healthy people across ages. As for the study in general: T cells yielded about one barcoded beta molecule per two cells through template switching.

General study results and limits: Correlation between TCR beta diversity and naive T cell percentage was strong.

This receptor was obtained from a man aged 18 to 30 in good health. The chain is built from TRBV5-1 and TRBJ2-5; TRBD2 matches 10 bases. The sequenced sample consisted of blood. CDR3: CASSLTGTSVQTQYF. The CDR3 DNA is TGCGCCAGCAGCTTAACCGGGACTAGCGTACAGACCCAGTACTTC.